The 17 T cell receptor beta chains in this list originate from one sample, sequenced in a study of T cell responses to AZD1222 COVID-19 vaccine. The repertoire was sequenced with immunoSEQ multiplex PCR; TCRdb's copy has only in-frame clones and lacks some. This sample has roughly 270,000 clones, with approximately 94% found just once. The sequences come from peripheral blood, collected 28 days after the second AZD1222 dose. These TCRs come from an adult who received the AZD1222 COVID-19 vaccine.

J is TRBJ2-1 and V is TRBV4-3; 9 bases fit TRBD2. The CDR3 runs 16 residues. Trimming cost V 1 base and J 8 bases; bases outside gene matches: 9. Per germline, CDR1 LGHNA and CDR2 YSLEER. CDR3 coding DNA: TGCGCCAGCAGCCAAGGGGGCGGGAGGGCCCGGGATGAGCAGTTCTTC. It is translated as CASSQGGGRARDEQFF.

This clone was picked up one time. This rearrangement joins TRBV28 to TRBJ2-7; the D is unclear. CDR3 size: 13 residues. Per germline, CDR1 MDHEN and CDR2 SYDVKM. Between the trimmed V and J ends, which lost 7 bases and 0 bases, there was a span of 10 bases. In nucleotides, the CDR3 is TGTGCCAGCATGCGACGGAGCTCCTACGAGCAGTACTTC. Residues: CASMRRSSYEQYF.

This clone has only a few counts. The CDR3: CASSPNSGGDQPQHF. The CDR3 nucleotides read TGCGCCAGCAGCCCAAACTCGGGGGGAGATCAGCCCCAGCATTTT. This sequence joins TRBV5-1 and TRBJ1-5, with D maybe TRBD1 (5 bases). The CDR3 runs to 15 residues. Trimming left V 4 bases short and J 5 bases short, with 16 bases between. Looked up from germline, CDR1 is SGHRS and CDR2 is YFSETQ.

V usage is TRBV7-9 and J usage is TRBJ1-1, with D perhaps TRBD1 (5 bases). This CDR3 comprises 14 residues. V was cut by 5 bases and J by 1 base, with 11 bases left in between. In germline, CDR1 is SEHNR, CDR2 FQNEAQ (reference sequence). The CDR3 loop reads CASSRQNSNTEAFF. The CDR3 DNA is TGTGCCAGCAGCCGACAGAATTCGAACACTGAAGCTTTCTTT.

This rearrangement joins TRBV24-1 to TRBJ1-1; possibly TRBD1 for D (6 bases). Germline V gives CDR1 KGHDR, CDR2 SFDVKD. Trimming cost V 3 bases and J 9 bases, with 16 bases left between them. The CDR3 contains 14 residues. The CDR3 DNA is TGTGCCACCAGTGATGGGTTGGGGGGCGGACAAGCTTTCTTT. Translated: CATSDGLGGGQAFF.

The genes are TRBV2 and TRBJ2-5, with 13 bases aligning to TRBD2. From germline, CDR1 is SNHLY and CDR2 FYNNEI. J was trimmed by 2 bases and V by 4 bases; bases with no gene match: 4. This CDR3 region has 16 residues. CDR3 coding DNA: TGTGCCAGCAGTGTTAGGGGACTAGCGGGACAAGAGACCCAGTACTTC. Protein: CASSVRGLAGQETQYF.

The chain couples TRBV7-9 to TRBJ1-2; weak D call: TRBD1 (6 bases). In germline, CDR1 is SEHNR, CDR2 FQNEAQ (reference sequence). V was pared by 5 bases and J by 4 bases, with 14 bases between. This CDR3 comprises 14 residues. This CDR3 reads CASSRGQPAYGYTF. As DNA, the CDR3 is TGTGCCAGCAGCCGGGGGCAGCCCGCCTATGGCTACACCTTC.

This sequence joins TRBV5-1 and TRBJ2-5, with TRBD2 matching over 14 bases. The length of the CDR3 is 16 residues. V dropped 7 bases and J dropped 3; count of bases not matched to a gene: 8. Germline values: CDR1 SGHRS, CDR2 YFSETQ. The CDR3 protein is CASRGLAGADEETQYF. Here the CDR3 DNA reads TGCGCCAGCCGGGGACTAGCGGGGGCAGACGAAGAGACCCAGTACTTC.

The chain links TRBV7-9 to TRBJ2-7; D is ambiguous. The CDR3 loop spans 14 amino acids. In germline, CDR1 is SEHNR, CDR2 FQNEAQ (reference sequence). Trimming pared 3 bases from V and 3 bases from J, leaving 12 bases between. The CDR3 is CASSFATRYYEQYF. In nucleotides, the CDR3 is TGTGCCAGCAGCTTCGCTACCCGATACTACGAGCAGTACTTC.

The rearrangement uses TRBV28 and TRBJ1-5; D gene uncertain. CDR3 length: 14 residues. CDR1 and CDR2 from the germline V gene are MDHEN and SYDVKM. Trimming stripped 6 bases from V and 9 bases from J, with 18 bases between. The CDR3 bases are TGTGCCAGCAGGACCCCTTTGGAGAACGGGCCCCAGCATTTT. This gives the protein CASRTPLENGPQHF.

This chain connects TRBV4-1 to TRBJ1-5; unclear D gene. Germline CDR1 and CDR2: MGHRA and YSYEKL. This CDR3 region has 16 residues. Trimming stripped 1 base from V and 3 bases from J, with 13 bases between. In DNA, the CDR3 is TGCGCCAGCAGCCAAGTTTCGGGTGGCCTCAATCAGCCCCAGCATTTT. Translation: CASSQVSGGLNQPQHF.

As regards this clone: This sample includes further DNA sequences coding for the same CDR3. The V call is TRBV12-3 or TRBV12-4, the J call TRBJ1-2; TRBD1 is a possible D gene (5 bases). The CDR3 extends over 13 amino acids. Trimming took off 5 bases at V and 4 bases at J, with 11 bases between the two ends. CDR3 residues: CASSLDSFYGYTF. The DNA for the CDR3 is TGTGCCAGCAGTCTCGACAGCTTCTATGGCTACACCTTC.

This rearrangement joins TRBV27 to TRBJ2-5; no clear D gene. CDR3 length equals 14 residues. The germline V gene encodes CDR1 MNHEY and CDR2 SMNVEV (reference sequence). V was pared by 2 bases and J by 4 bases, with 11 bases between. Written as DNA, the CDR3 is TGTGCCAGCAGTTTAGACCCAGCAGGAGAGACCCAGTACTTC. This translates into CASSLDPAGETQYF.

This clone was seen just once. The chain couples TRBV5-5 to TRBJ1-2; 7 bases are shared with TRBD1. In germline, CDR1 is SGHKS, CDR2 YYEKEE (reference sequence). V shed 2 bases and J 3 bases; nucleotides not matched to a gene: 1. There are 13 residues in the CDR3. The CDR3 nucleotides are TGTGCCAGCAGCTTAGGGACAGACTATGGCTACACCTTC. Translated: CASSLGTDYGYTF.

CDR3 sequence reads: CASSLAGRGTGAETQYF. The DNA for the CDR3 is TGTGCCAGCAGCTTGGCGGGCAGAGGTACTGGGGCAGAGACCCAGTACTTC. V is TRBV5-6 and J is TRBJ2-5, with D possibly TRBD1 on 5 matching bases. Trimming took 0 bases from V and 4 from J, leaving 19 bases between them. CDR3 length: 17 amino acids. Germline-derived CDR1 and CDR2 are SGHDT and YYEEEE.

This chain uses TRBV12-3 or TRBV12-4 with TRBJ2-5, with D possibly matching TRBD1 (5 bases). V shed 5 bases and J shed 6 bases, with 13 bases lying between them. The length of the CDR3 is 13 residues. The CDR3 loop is CASSTDSFKTQYF. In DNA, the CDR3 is TGTGCCAGCAGTACCGACAGTTTCAAGACCCAGTACTTC.

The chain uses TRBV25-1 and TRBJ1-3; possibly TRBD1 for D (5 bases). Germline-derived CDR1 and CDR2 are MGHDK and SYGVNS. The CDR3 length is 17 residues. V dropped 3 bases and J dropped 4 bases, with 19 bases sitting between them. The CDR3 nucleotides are TGTGCCAGCAGTGAGGGACCGGGTTCACTCGGGGGAAACACCATATATTTT. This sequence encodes CASSEGPGSLGGNTIYF.